Following are 29 T cell receptor beta chains from one sample sequenced in a study of CD8 T cells in Susac syndrome. Reverse transcription used roughly 0.45 to 1 ug RNA and random hexamers. TCRdb reprocessed the immunoSEQ multiplex PCR reads via MiXCR and lists one record per CDR3 protein. The table shows roughly 200,000 distinct CDR3 sequences, with roughly 94% occurring only once. The sequencing sample was made of CD4+ T cells from PBMCs. All receptors come from a human donor with multiple sclerosis.

This chain connects TRBV6-2 or TRBV6-3 to TRBJ2-7; D perhaps matches TRBD2 (5 bases). The V gene lost 2 bases and the J gene lost 4 bases, with 15 bases spanning the gap. The CDR3 consists of 15 residues. Germline-derived CDR1 and CDR2 are MNHEY and SVGEGT. This CDR3 reads CASSYGLAGTYEQYV. In DNA, the CDR3 is TGTGCCAGCAGTTACGGTCTAGCCGGCACGTACGAGCAGTACGTC.

This clonotype was counted between two and nine times. The gene calls are TRBV29-1 and TRBJ2-7, with D perhaps TRBD1 or TRBD2 (5 bases each). Trimming stripped 7 bases from V and 5 bases from J, with 21 bases between. Germline loops: CDR1 SQVTM, CDR2 ANQGSEA. The CDR3 has 14 residues. The CDR3 DNA reads TGCAGCGCCCTTGGGGATACCGGGACCGACGAGCAGTACTTC. This encodes CSALGDTGTDEQYF.

This chain joins TRBV13 and TRBJ2-7; a possible D gene is TRBD2 (6 bases). Trimming took 3 bases from V and 7 from J, leaving 13 bases between them. The V gene's germline CDR1 is PRHDT and CDR2 FYEKMQ (reference sequence). The length of the CDR3 is 13 residues. The CDR3 nucleotides are TGTGCCAGCAGCTTCGCAGGCGGAGGGGAGCAGTACTTC. Translating gives CASSFAGGGEQYF.

This chain joins TRBV7-9 and TRBJ1-5; TRBD1 matches at 9 bases. V trimming: 5 bases; J trimming: 6 bases; junction bases outside the gene matches: 8. This CDR3 has 15 amino acids. Germline CDR1 and CDR2: SEHNR and FQNEAQ (reference sequence). CDR3: CASSSEQGAVQPQHF. The DNA for the CDR3 is TGTGCCAGCAGCAGCGAACAGGGGGCCGTTCAGCCCCAGCATTTT.

CDR3 sequence: CASSLGGLIYGYTF. The CDR3 coding sequence is TGTGCCAGCAGCTTGGGCGGGCTGATCTATGGCTACACCTTC. The chain has TRBV5-6 and TRBJ1-2; D gene unclear. The CDR3 covers 14 residues. CDR1 is SGHDT and CDR2 is YYEEEE in the germline V gene. Trimming stripped 0 bases from V and 4 bases from J, with 10 bases between.

The chain has TRBV30 and TRBJ2-7; D possibly matches TRBD1 or TRBD2 (5 bases each). The germline V gene encodes CDR1 GTSNPN and CDR2 SVGIG (reference sequence). Deletions cut 1 base from V and 4 bases from J, with 11 bases between. CDR3 length: 13 residues. The CDR3 is CAWSAGARYEQYF. For the CDR3, the DNA is TGTGCCTGGAGTGCCGGGGCCCGGTACGAGCAGTACTTC.

The rearrangement links TRBV19 to TRBJ2-1, with D possibly TRBD2 on 6 matching bases. This CDR3 is built from 14 residues. Germline V CDR1 and CDR2: LNHDA, SQIVND (reference sequence). Trimming shortened V by 7 bases and J by 3 bases, and 13 bases separated the two germline ends. Written as DNA, the CDR3 is TGTGCCAGTACGACGGGGGAACTCTACAATGAGCAGTTCTTC. This encodes CASTTGELYNEQFF. The full variable domain, rest sourced from reference TRBV19 and TRBJ2-1, is DGGITQSPKYLFRKEGQNVTLSCEQNLNHDAMYWYRQDPGQGLRLIYYSQIVNDFQKGDIAEGYSVSREKKESFPLTVTSAQKNPTAFYLCASTTGELYNEQFFGPGTRLTVL.

This chain connects TRBV30 to TRBJ2-1; 8 positions match TRBD1. This CDR3 is built from 17 residues. Germline assignment: CDR1 GTSNPN and CDR2 SVGIG (reference sequence). Trimming cost V 2 bases and J 0 bases; bases outside gene matches: 9. CDR3 nucleotides: TGTGCCTGGAGTCCCGGGACAGGACCGAGCTCCTACAATGAGCAGTTCTTC. Translation gives CAWSPGTGPSSYNEQFF. The variable domain in full, completed from reference TRBV30 and TRBJ2-1, reads SQTIHQWPATLVQPVGSPLSLECTVEGTSNPNLYWYRQAAGRGLQLLFYSVGIGQISSEVPQNLSASRPQDRQFILSSKKLLLSDSGFYLCAWSPGTGPSSYNEQFFGPGTRLTVL.

This chain links TRBV10-3 with TRBJ2-3; perhaps TRBD1 as D (5 bases). The germline V gene encodes CDR1 ENHRY and CDR2 SYGVKD. The CDR3 consists of 14 residues. V shed 6 bases and J shed 4 bases, with 14 bases lying between them. CDR3 in amino acids: CAISLGRGPDTQYF. As DNA, the CDR3 is TGTGCCATCAGCCTAGGTAGGGGCCCAGATACGCAGTATTTT.

The V call is TRBV27, the J call TRBJ2-3; 8 bases line up with TRBD2. J was trimmed by 0 bases and V by 2 bases; bases with no gene match: 10. The germline V gene has CDR1 MNHEY and CDR2 SMNVEV (reference sequence). The CDR3 spans 18 residues. The CDR3 sequence: CASSLRMLAGSSTDTQYF. DNA of the CDR3: TGTGCCAGCAGTTTACGAATGTTAGCGGGGTCTAGCACAGATACGCAGTATTTT.

The chain recombines TRBV12-3 or TRBV12-4 with TRBJ2-5; D uncertain. V was shortened by 5 bases and J by 5 bases, with 9 bases between the two germline ends. This CDR3 contains 12 residues. The CDR3 sequence: CASSPHRETQYF. CDR3 bases: TGTGCCAGCAGTCCACATCGGGAGACCCAGTACTTC.

The chain combines TRBV10-3 with TRBJ2-5; 7 nucleotides line up with TRBD1. J lost 5 bases, V lost 7 bases, and 4 bases had no gene match. The CDR3 totals 12 residues. Germline CDR1 ENHRY, CDR2 SYGVKD. The CDR3 region has the DNA TGTGCCATCACTGACAGGGAGGAGACCCAGTACTTC. Protein product: CAITDREETQYF.

The chain joins TRBV9 to TRBJ2-3; 10 positions match TRBD1. J gave up 5 bases and V 3 bases, and 6 bases lay outside the gene matches. The CDR3 extends over 15 amino acids. CDR1 is SGDLS and CDR2 is YYNGEE in the germline V gene. For the CDR3, the DNA is TGTGCCAGCAGCGAAAGGACAGGGGGTGTAGATACGCAGTATTTT. Amino acids: CASSERTGGVDTQYF.

J is TRBJ2-5 and V is TRBV15; D may be TRBD1 (5 bases). Germline V lookup: CDR1 LNHNV, CDR2 YYDKDF (reference sequence). With 3 bases removed from V and 1 base from J, the gap between germline ends came to 12 bases. There are 15 residues in the CDR3. The CDR3 protein is CATSRSTGPQETQYF. DNA of the CDR3: TGTGCCACCAGCAGGAGTACAGGCCCCCAAGAGACCCAGTACTTC.

The chain employs TRBV2 and TRBJ1-1; D is ambiguous. This CDR3 spans 12 amino acids. The V gene lost 8 bases and the J gene lost 6 bases, with 13 bases spanning the gap. Germline V gives CDR1 SNHLY, CDR2 FYNNEI. Here the CDR3 reads CASALWSPEAFF. In nucleotides, the CDR3 is TGTGCCAGCGCCCTCTGGTCCCCTGAAGCTTTCTTT.

The chain is built from TRBV30 and TRBJ1-1; weak D call: TRBD1 (5 bases). The V end was cut by 3 bases, the J end by 6 bases, with 14 bases between. Germline CDR1 GTSNPN, CDR2 SVGIG (reference sequence). This CDR3 is 13 amino acids long. The DNA for the CDR3 is TGTGCCTGGAGGGCGACAGCACCGCCTGAAGCTTTCTTT. Translated, it gives CAWRATAPPEAFF.

The chain has TRBV24-1 and TRBJ2-7, with D perhaps being TRBD1 or TRBD2 (5 bases each). Per germline, CDR1 KGHDR and CDR2 SFDVKD. This CDR3 region has 14 residues. V was shortened by 7 bases and J by 2 bases, with 14 bases between the two germline ends. Here the CDR3 reads CATSIWDGAYEQYF. For the CDR3, the DNA is TGTGCCACCAGCATATGGGACGGTGCCTACGAGCAGTACTTC.

The J gene is TRBJ2-7, the V gene TRBV7-9, with 7 bases that match TRBD2. The germline CDR1 and CDR2 sequences are SEHNR and FQNEAQ (reference sequence). The CDR3 spans 15 residues. With 7 bases clipped from V and 3 bases from J, the junction kept 12 bases outside the gene matches. The CDR3, as DNA: TGTGCCAGCACCGGGGGGACGAGGGCGATCTACGAGCAGTACTTC. It specifies CASTGGTRAIYEQYF.

This clonotype has just one count. The chain recombines TRBV7-9 with TRBJ2-3; a weak D match, TRBD2 (6 bases). Germline V gives CDR1 SEHNR, CDR2 FQNEAQ (reference sequence). With 1 base removed from V and 1 base from J, the gap between germline ends came to 12 bases. The CDR3 runs 16 residues. The CDR3 region is CASSLVITGGTDTQYF. CDR3 in DNA: TGTGCCAGCAGCTTAGTCATAACGGGGGGCACAGATACGCAGTATTTT. Full variable domain (outside the CDR3, taken from reference TRBV7-9 and TRBJ2-3): DTGVSQNPRHKITKRGQNVTFRCDPISEHNRLYWYRQTLGQGPEFLTYFQNEAQLEKSRLLSDRFSAERPKGSFSTLEIQRTEQGDSAMYLCASSLVITGGTDTQYFGPGTRLTVL.

The V and J genes are TRBV11-2 and TRBJ2-7; D perhaps matches TRBD1 (5 bases). V was trimmed by 6 bases and J by 5 bases, leaving 20 bases between them. The germline gives CDR1 SGHAT, CDR2 FQNNGV. The CDR3 has 15 amino acids. CDR3 nucleotides: TGTGCCAGCAGGCACAGGACCCCGCAGGACAACGAGCAGTACTTC. Its protein product is CASRHRTPQDNEQYF.

The chain couples TRBV27 to TRBJ1-2; 8 bases fit TRBD1. CDR1 is MNHEY and CDR2 is SMNVEV in the germline V gene (reference sequence). This CDR3 is 14 amino acids long. The V and J ends lost 4 bases and 6 bases, in that order; junction bases with no gene match: 7. The CDR3 coding sequence is TGTGCCAGCAGTTGGGCAGGGGGCGGGAATGGCTACACCTTC. This translates into CASSWAGGGNGYTF.

The CDR3 protein is CAWSTGSGSTEAFF. The CDR3 region has the DNA TGTGCCTGGAGTACAGGGTCGGGTAGTACTGAAGCTTTCTTT. The rearrangement links TRBV30 to TRBJ1-1; weak D call: TRBD1 (6 bases). Germline values: CDR1 GTSNPN, CDR2 SVGIG (reference sequence). The CDR3 spans 14 residues. The V gene lost 2 bases and the J gene lost 5 bases, with 15 bases spanning the gap.

The chain has TRBV15 and TRBJ2-2; no firm D call. Trimming removed 0 bases at V and 4 bases at J, with 12 bases between. Germline-derived CDR1 and CDR2 are LNHNV and YYDKDF (reference sequence). This CDR3 has 16 residues. The CDR3 DNA reads TGTGCCACCAGCAGAGACGCCGCCCGGGCCACCGGGGAGCTGTTTTTT. This gives the protein CATSRDAARATGELFF.

V usage is TRBV5-4 and J usage is TRBJ2-1; 12 nucleotides line up with TRBD2. The junction had 4 bases not matched to a gene; V was cut back by 2 bases and J by 4 bases. CDR3 length: 16 residues. Germline CDR1 SGHNT, CDR2 YYREEE (reference sequence). CDR3 region: CASSFLLAGGYNEQFF. The CDR3 DNA reads TGTGCCAGCAGCTTCCTACTAGCGGGGGGTTACAATGAGCAGTTCTTC.

The genes are TRBV20-1 and TRBJ2-7; the match to TRBD2 covers 8 bases. This CDR3 has 19 residues. Germline loops: CDR1 DFQATT, CDR2 SNEGSKA (reference sequence). V trimming: 5 bases; J trimming: 7 bases; junction bases outside the gene matches: 28. The CDR3 coding sequence is TGCAGTGCTGACAGCGGACGGAGGATCTCGAGCGGGGGCCGGAGGGAGCAGTACTTC. As protein: CSADSGRRISSGGRREQYF.

The chain employs TRBV6-5 and TRBJ2-4, with TRBD1 as a possible D gene (5 bases). The germline V and J ends were trimmed by 0 bases and 9 bases, with 12 bases remaining between them. Germline V lookup: CDR1 MNHEY, CDR2 SVGAGI. The CDR3 is 14 amino acids. The CDR3 spells CASSYSKQASIQYF. CDR3 coding DNA: TGTGCCAGCAGTTACTCGAAACAGGCGAGCATTCAGTACTTC.

This chain connects TRBV12-3 or TRBV12-4 to TRBJ1-6; no clear D. V gave up 9 bases and J gave up 5 bases, with 14 bases separating them. This CDR3 spans 14 amino acids. The CDR3 here is CASRTHLDNSPLHF. DNA of the CDR3: TGTGCCAGTCGGACTCACCTCGATAATTCACCCCTCCACTTT.

The V call is TRBV3-1, the J call TRBJ1-2, with D hard to call. The germline gives CDR1 LGHDT, CDR2 YNNKEL (reference sequence). The CDR3 totals 15 residues. The V end was cut by 0 bases, the J end by 8 bases, with 16 bases between. CDR3 in amino acids: CASSQDSQAMRGYTF. In nucleotides, the CDR3 is TGTGCCAGCAGCCAAGATTCGCAGGCCATGAGGGGCTACACCTTC.

The CDR3 sequence: CAWSVWEGNSPLHF. CDR3 sequence (DNA): TGTGCCTGGAGTGTCTGGGAGGGTAATTCACCCCTCCACTTT. The chain links TRBV30 to TRBJ1-6, with D unresolved. The CDR3 is 14 amino acids. V dropped 0 bases and J dropped 6 bases, with 9 bases sitting between them. The germline CDR1 and CDR2 sequences are GTSNPN and SVGIG (reference sequence).